This T cell receptor beta chain was profiled in a study of shared clonotypes between healthy human individuals. TCRdb's table, derived via immunoSEQ multiplex PCR, lists solely in-frame clones and lacks some. The table has some 2,500,000 clones, 80% to 95% seen once. Germline V lookup: CDR1 SGHTA, CDR2 FQGNSA. The CDR3 spans 16 residues. Trimming cost V 6 bases and J 2 bases; bases outside gene matches: 10. This clonotype originated in a man aged 18 to 35 in good health. Some clones in this sample may be carry-over from other donors' samples. The chain links TRBV7-2 to TRBJ2-1; 7 bases map to TRBD2. Sequenced: naive CD4+ T cells from PBMCs. As for subset: CD45RA+ positively selected. The CDR3 sequence: CASRRGAGAAYNEQFF. For the CDR3, the DNA is TGTGCCAGCAGAAGAGGTGCGGGAGCCGCCTACAATGAGCAGTTCTTC. Looking up the rest from reference TRBV7-2 and TRBJ2-1 gives the full variable domain: GAGVSQSPSNKVTEKGKDVELRCDPISGHTALYWYRQSLGQGLEFLIYFQGNSAPDKSGLPSDRFSAERTGGSVSTLTIQRTQQEDSAVYLCASRRGAGAAYNEQFFGPGTRLTVL.